This is a list of T cell receptor beta chains from one sample in a study of T cell repertoires in cytomegalovirus infection. For these TCRs, the target antigens are not known. One entry per CDR3 protein, called by TCRdb with MiXCR from the reads. The table shows roughly 860,000 distinct CDR3 sequences, with 30% to 35% occurring only once. This material consisted of cultured CD8+ T cells from PBMCs, taken from culture after CMV antigen stimulation. The receptors were gathered from a human donor in good health (CMV status not recorded). Some clones in this sample may be carry-over from other donors' samples. Each CDR3 is given without its conserved first and last residue. The order of the fields is CDR3 protein, V gene.

CDR3: ASSAHSDTNTGELF; V: TRBV19
CDR3: ASSIGQPQH; V: TRBV6-6
CDR3: ASSILRDSSNEQF; V: TRBV19
CDR3: ASNAGGSTGTEAF; V: TRBV9
CDR3: ASSSRGALLTDTQY; V: TRBV28
CDR3: SVDILGGGNEQF; V: TRBV29-1
CDR3: ASSLGLAGGEQF; V: TRBV7-2
CDR3: SVVGQGETGYT; V: TRBV29-1
CDR3: ASSMGDSNQPQH; V: TRBV7-2
CDR3: ASSLTGSLNQPQH; V: TRBV5-1
CDR3: ASSYRGQDSPLH; V: TRBV7-9
CDR3: AISESVTHGYT; V: TRBV10-3
CDR3: TSSFRDRANYGYT; V: TRBV5-5
CDR3: ASSYSRQGDGYT; V: TRBV6-6
CDR3: ASSLRTPLAGAYNEQF; V: TRBV18
CDR3: ASSYSWGYETDTQY; V: TRBV6-5
CDR3: ASSFRTGADQPQH; V: TRBV12-3/TRBV12-4
CDR3: ATSERASVRGVSYNEQF; V: TRBV24-1
CDR3: ASSFGTANYGYT; V: TRBV12-3/TRBV12-4
CDR3: ASSETSRGTGNTIY; V: TRBV9
CDR3: ASSLRQGVDSPLH; V: TRBV28
CDR3: ASSRTRTSGTSSEQF; V: TRBV4-1
CDR3: ASSDVQTRGRNIQY; V: TRBV2
CDR3: ASSYSGYTDTQY; V: TRBV6-2/TRBV6-3
CDR3: ASSPGTGGWRRSDVANEQF; V: TRBV6-1
CDR3: ASSETTGLYYGYT; V: TRBV25-1
CDR3: ASSPSPGAPTYEQY; V: TRBV11-2
CDR3: SATGQGFYEQY; V: TRBV20-1
CDR3: ASGGPRRTDTQY; V: TRBV7-9
CDR3: ASSEWKGQPQH; V: TRBV6-1
CDR3: AIRTLGQGSTDTQY; V: TRBV10-3
CDR3: ASSLSTGQSDGELF; V: TRBV7-6
CDR3: ASSESSGAYNEQF; V: TRBV9
CDR3: ASSLPPPVDTQY; V: TRBV11-2
CDR3: ASRITGVSSTDTQY; V: TRBV19
CDR3: ASSEATGINTEAF; V: TRBV6-1
CDR3: ASSSPGQGTNTEAF; V: TRBV13
CDR3: AIRSPLH; V: TRBV12-5
CDR3: ASRRLGSSYNEQF; V: TRBV27
CDR3: ASSHGGQLLQETQY; V: TRBV4-1
CDR3: ASRLLAGSRDTQY; V: TRBV7-9
CDR3: ASSPRRGSNQPQH; V: TRBV7-8
CDR3: ASSSAPGNTIY; V: TRBV7-6
CDR3: ASSQDWSNEQF; V: TRBV4-1
CDR3: ASSLRLAGGRGTDTQY; V: TRBV7-2